The rows below give T cell receptor beta chains drawn from one sample of a study of T cell repertoires and Cas9 in healthy adults. Produced via immunoSEQ multiplex PCR; TCRdb's table is partial and in-frame only. Of about 22,000 clones listed, around 92% are singletons. Input material: CD4+ effector T cells (CD127+, CD25-, CD137-, CD154-) from PBMCs; culture status not recorded. These receptors all stem from a human donor in good health. Each CDR3 is given with its conserved first and last residue. A D gene is named only where the DNA matches it firmly. Some rows mark clone size as missing; the rest say once, few, many or name a class of expanded clone.

d_gene: NA
abundance: NA
v_gene: TRBV11-2
j_gene: TRBJ2-1
CDR3aa: CASSQGMQGLANEQFF
CDR3nt: TGTGCCAGCAGCCAGGGGATGCAGGGTCTGGCCAACGAGCAGTTCTTC

d_gene: NA
abundance: NA
v_gene: TRBV7-2
j_gene: TRBJ1-4
CDR3aa: CASSLMATNEKLFF
CDR3nt: TGTGCCAGCAGCTTGATGGCAACTAATGAAAAACTGTTTTTT

d_gene: NA
abundance: NA
v_gene: TRBV7-6
j_gene: TRBJ1-5
CDR3aa: CASSLGSGQAYSNQPQHF
CDR3nt: TGTGCCAGCAGCTTAGGGAGTGGGCAGGCTTATAGCAATCAGCCCCAGCATTTT

d_gene: NA
abundance: NA
v_gene: TRBV6-4
j_gene: TRBJ2-3
CDR3aa: CASSDHTGDTQYF
CDR3nt: TGTGCCAGCAGTGACCACACAGGGGATACGCAGTATTTT

d_gene: NA
abundance: once
v_gene: TRBV11-2
j_gene: TRBJ1-6
CDR3aa: CASSFGTPNSPLHF
CDR3nt: TGTGCCAGCAGCTTCGGAACACCCAATTCACCCCTCCACTTT

d_gene: TRBD2
abundance: NA
v_gene: TRBV12-5
j_gene: TRBJ2-2
CDR3aa: CASGLGLAGGAGELFF
CDR3nt: TGTGCTAGTGGTTTGGGTCTAGCGGGAGGCGCGGGGGAGCTGTTTTTT

d_gene: NA
abundance: NA
v_gene: TRBV10-3
j_gene: TRBJ1-4
CDR3aa: CAISELTGYGASLFF
CDR3nt: TGTGCCATCAGTGAGTTAACAGGGTATGGGGCATCACTGTTTTTT

d_gene: NA
abundance: NA
v_gene: TRBV29-1
j_gene: TRBJ1-4
CDR3aa: CSATHPGTSEKLFF
CDR3nt: TGCAGCGCCACCCACCCGGGTACGAGTGAAAAACTGTTTTTT

d_gene: TRBD1
abundance: NA
v_gene: TRBV19
j_gene: TRBJ1-5
CDR3aa: CATDGTADNQPQHF
CDR3nt: TGTGCCACCGACGGGACAGCGGATAATCAGCCCCAGCATTTT

d_gene: TRBD2
abundance: NA
v_gene: TRBV6-6
j_gene: TRBJ2-5
CDR3aa: CASSPAGEKTQYF
CDR3nt: TGTGCCAGCAGCCCGGCGGGGGAAAAGACCCAGTACTTC

d_gene: TRBD1
abundance: NA
v_gene: TRBV2
j_gene: TRBJ2-1
CDR3aa: CASRVGTGGGYNEQFF
CDR3nt: TGTGCCAGCAGAGTGGGGACAGGAGGGGGTTACAATGAGCAGTTCTTC

d_gene: NA
abundance: NA
v_gene: TRBV19
j_gene: TRBJ2-1
CDR3aa: CASSIPSSYNEQFF
CDR3nt: TGTGCCAGTAGTATCCCGAGCTCCTACAATGAGCAGTTCTTC

d_gene: NA
abundance: NA
v_gene: TRBV7-9
j_gene: TRBJ1-2
CDR3aa: CASSLSNTLLYFGYTF
CDR3nt: TGTGCCAGCAGCTTGTCCAATACATTGCTCTACTTTGGCTACACCTTC

d_gene: NA
abundance: NA
v_gene: TRBV5-1
j_gene: TRBJ1-6
CDR3aa: CASSPLGGPNSPLHF
CDR3nt: TGTGCCAGCAGCCCCCTGGGAGGACCGAATTCACCCCTCCACTTT

d_gene: NA
abundance: NA
v_gene: TRBV11-2
j_gene: TRBJ2-5
CDR3aa: CASSLPLRWDHPFQETQYF
CDR3nt: TGTGCCAGCAGCTTACCATTGAGGTGGGACCACCCCTTCCAAGAGACCCAGTACTTC

d_gene: NA
abundance: NA
v_gene: TRBV7-8
j_gene: TRBJ2-7
CDR3aa: CASSLAGRGTGEQYF
CDR3nt: TGTGCCAGCAGCTTAGCTGGCAGGGGAACGGGAGAGCAGTACTTC

d_gene: NA
abundance: NA
v_gene: TRBV19
j_gene: TRBJ2-3
CDR3aa: CASKKPSTDTQYF
CDR3nt: TGTGCCAGTAAAAAACCTAGCACAGATACGCAGTATTTT

d_gene: NA
abundance: NA
v_gene: TRBV5-1
j_gene: TRBJ2-5
CDR3aa: CASSPGQETQYF
CDR3nt: TGCGCCAGCAGCCCGGGCCAAGAGACCCAGTACTTC

d_gene: NA
abundance: NA
v_gene: TRBV11-3
j_gene: TRBJ1-1
CDR3aa: CASSPRASTIEAFF
CDR3nt: TGTGCCAGCAGCCCCCGGGCCTCGACAATAGAAGCTTTCTTT

d_gene: NA
abundance: NA
v_gene: TRBV2
j_gene: TRBJ1-6
CDR3aa: CASSAGGNYNSPLHF
CDR3nt: TGTGCCAGCAGTGCGGGGGGAAACTATAATTCACCCCTCCACTTT

d_gene: NA
abundance: NA
v_gene: TRBV5-1
j_gene: TRBJ1-1
CDR3aa: CASRGTGPLNTEAFF
CDR3nt: TGCGCCAGCAGGGGAACAGGGCCCTTGAACACTGAAGCTTTCTTT

d_gene: TRBD1
abundance: NA
v_gene: TRBV18
j_gene: TRBJ1-5
CDR3aa: CASSLGQGGNQPQHF
CDR3nt: TGTGCCAGCTCACTTGGACAGGGTGGCAATCAGCCCCAGCATTTT

d_gene: TRBD2
abundance: few
v_gene: TRBV27
j_gene: TRBJ2-1
CDR3aa: CASRDPSGETYNEQFF
CDR3nt: TGTGCCAGCAGGGACCCTAGCGGGGAAACTTACAATGAGCAGTTCTTC

d_gene: NA
abundance: NA
v_gene: TRBV5-1
j_gene: TRBJ2-5
CDR3aa: CASSPFQETQYF
CDR3nt: TGCGCCAGCAGCCCATTCCAAGAGACCCAGTACTTC

d_gene: NA
abundance: NA
v_gene: TRBV27
j_gene: TRBJ1-4
CDR3aa: CASSFSGVNEKLFF
CDR3nt: TGTGCCAGCAGTTTCTCGGGGGTTAATGAAAAACTGTTTTTT

d_gene: NA
abundance: once
v_gene: TRBV9
j_gene: TRBJ2-1
CDR3aa: CASSPRISSYNEQFF
CDR3nt: TGTGCCAGCAGCCCCCGGATAAGCTCCTACAATGAGCAGTTCTTC

d_gene: TRBD1
abundance: NA
v_gene: TRBV6-5
j_gene: TRBJ1-2
CDR3aa: CASSYSRQGRGYTF
CDR3nt: TGTGCCAGCAGTTACTCTAGACAGGGTCGAGGCTACACCTTC

d_gene: NA
abundance: NA
v_gene: TRBV9
j_gene: TRBJ1-4
CDR3aa: CASSAEGTATNEKLFF
CDR3nt: TGTGCCAGCAGCGCGGAGGGGACGGCCACTAATGAAAAACTGTTTTTT

d_gene: NA
abundance: once
v_gene: TRBV5-1
j_gene: TRBJ1-2
CDR3aa: CASSEGTGYGYTF
CDR3nt: TGCGCCAGCAGCGAGGGGACCGGGTATGGCTACACCTTC

d_gene: NA
abundance: NA
v_gene: TRBV19
j_gene: TRBJ2-3
CDR3aa: CASSIVRTPGSHTQYF
CDR3nt: TGTGCCAGTAGTATAGTCCGGACGCCCGGGTCTCATACGCAGTATTTT

d_gene: NA
abundance: few
v_gene: TRBV28
j_gene: TRBJ1-5
CDR3aa: CASVGTPWDQPQHF
CDR3nt: TGTGCCAGCGTAGGGACACCGTGGGATCAGCCCCAGCATTTT

d_gene: NA
abundance: NA
v_gene: TRBV7-2
j_gene: TRBJ1-5
CDR3aa: CASSLDLSPALNQPQHF
CDR3nt: TGTGCCAGCAGCTTAGATCTAAGCCCGGCGTTGAATCAGCCCCAGCATTTT

d_gene: TRBD2
abundance: NA
v_gene: TRBV9
j_gene: TRBJ2-3
CDR3aa: CASSVDGVGRATDMQYF
CDR3nt: TGTGCCAGCAGCGTAGATGGTGTTGGGAGGGCCACAGATATGCAGTATTTT

d_gene: NA
abundance: NA
v_gene: TRBV27
j_gene: TRBJ2-7
CDR3aa: CASRLPPRGAFTYEQYF
CDR3nt: TGTGCCAGCAGACTCCCCCCCAGGGGGGCCTTCACCTACGAGCAGTACTTC

d_gene: NA
abundance: NA
v_gene: TRBV6-5
j_gene: TRBJ2-7
CDR3aa: CASRQFLRFRYEQYF
CDR3nt: TGTGCCAGCAGGCAGTTTTTGCGGTTCCGCTACGAGCAGTACTTC

d_gene: NA
abundance: NA
v_gene: TRBV11-3
j_gene: TRBJ2-1
CDR3aa: CASRAQVRDGEQFF
CDR3nt: TGTGCCAGCAGGGCACAGGTCAGGGATGGTGAGCAGTTCTTC

d_gene: TRBD1
abundance: NA
v_gene: TRBV7-2
j_gene: TRBJ1-2
CDR3aa: CASSPRWTGGDTGYTF
CDR3nt: TGTGCCAGCAGCCCTAGGTGGACAGGGGGGGACACCGGCTACACCTTC

d_gene: NA
abundance: NA
v_gene: TRBV9
j_gene: TRBJ1-3
CDR3aa: CASSENSGNTIYF
CDR3nt: TGTGCCAGCAGCGAAAATTCTGGAAACACCATATATTTT

d_gene: NA
abundance: NA
v_gene: TRBV9
j_gene: TRBJ2-2
CDR3aa: CASSVEGRPTGELFF
CDR3nt: TGTGCCAGCAGCGTAGAGGGCAGACCTACCGGGGAGCTGTTTTTT

d_gene: NA
abundance: few
v_gene: TRBV7-8
j_gene: TRBJ1-5
CDR3aa: CASSLEGGSHQPQHF
CDR3nt: TGTGCCAGCAGCTTGGAGGGGGGGAGCCATCAGCCCCAGCATTTT

d_gene: NA
abundance: NA
v_gene: TRBV6-6
j_gene: TRBJ2-5
CDR3aa: CASSYRGGETQYF
CDR3nt: TGTGCCAGCAGTTACAGGGGCGGAGAGACCCAGTACTTC

d_gene: NA
abundance: NA
v_gene: TRBV27
j_gene: TRBJ2-3
CDR3aa: CASSALSTDTQYF
CDR3nt: TGTGCCAGCAGTGCCCTAAGCACAGATACGCAGTATTTT